Listed below are T cell receptor beta chains from one sample, sequenced in a study of T cell repertoires in cytomegalovirus infection. Their cognate antigens are unknown. TCRdb processed the reads anew with MiXCR; each CDR3 protein has one entry. The sample lists around 710,000 distinct CDR3 sequences; roughly 28% were seen once. The sample here was cultured CD8+ T cells from PBMCs, taken from culture after CMV antigen stimulation. Every receptor here comes from a human donor in good health (CMV status not recorded). Some clones in this sample may be carry-over from other donors' samples. The CDR3 runs from the conserved cysteine through the conserved F or W. A D gene is named only where the DNA matches it firmly. Size is omitted from some rows. Given values are once, few, many or a class for expanded clones.

CDR3 length: 13; clone size: -; D gene: -; J gene: TRBJ2-1; V gene: TRBV29-1; CDR3 protein: CSVEPWLGNEQFF; CDR3 DNA: TGCAGCGTTGAGCCATGGTTAGGCAATGAGCAGTTCTTC
CDR3 length: 16; clone size: few; D gene: TRBD2; J gene: TRBJ2-3; V gene: TRBV10-1; CDR3 protein: CASSESTRGGTDTQYF; CDR3 DNA: TGCGCCAGCAGTGAGTCTACCCGCGGGGGAACAGATACGCAGTATTTT
CDR3 length: 16; clone size: -; D gene: -; J gene: TRBJ2-1; V gene: TRBV5-6; CDR3 protein: CASSLDRVYPYNEQFF; CDR3 DNA: TGTGCCAGCAGCTTGGACAGGGTATACCCCTACAATGAGCAGTTCTTC
CDR3 length: 16; clone size: few; D gene: TRBD2; J gene: TRBJ2-1; V gene: TRBV9; CDR3 protein: CASSVVDGGGRNEQFF; CDR3 DNA: TGTGCCAGCAGCGTAGTTGACGGGGGGGGAAGGAATGAGCAGTTCTTC
CDR3 length: 15; clone size: many; D gene: -; J gene: TRBJ2-2; V gene: TRBV7-2; CDR3 protein: CASSLGGPNTGELFF; CDR3 DNA: TGTGCCAGCAGCTTAGGGGGCCCGAACACCGGGGAGCTGTTTTTT
CDR3 length: 16; clone size: many; D gene: -; J gene: TRBJ1-2; V gene: TRBV7-9; CDR3 protein: CASSLQGLKGNYGYTF; CDR3 DNA: TGTGCCAGCAGCTTGCAGGGGCTAAAAGGAAACTATGGCTACACCTTC
CDR3 length: 15; clone size: once; D gene: TRBD1; J gene: TRBJ1-1; V gene: TRBV13; CDR3 protein: CASFRDRGLNTEAFF; CDR3 DNA: TGTGCCAGTTTCCGGGACAGGGGCCTGAACACTGAAGCTTTCTTT
CDR3 length: 16; clone size: -; D gene: -; J gene: TRBJ1-4; V gene: TRBV9; CDR3 protein: CASSRLLQGMGEKLFF; CDR3 DNA: TGTGCCAGCAGCAGGCTCCTCCAGGGCATGGGGGAAAAACTGTTTTTT
CDR3 length: 13; clone size: -; D gene: -; J gene: TRBJ1-6; V gene: TRBV27; CDR3 protein: CASSLRVNSPLHF; CDR3 DNA: TGTGCCAGCAGTTTAAGGGTCAATTCACCCCTCCACTTT
CDR3 length: 12; clone size: -; D gene: -; J gene: TRBJ1-1; V gene: TRBV18; CDR3 protein: CASSPASDEAFF; CDR3 DNA: TGTGCCAGCTCACCGGCGTCCGATGAAGCTTTCTTT
CDR3 length: 15; clone size: few; D gene: -; J gene: TRBJ2-2; V gene: TRBV6-2/TRBV6-3; CDR3 protein: CASQKRARDTGELFF; CDR3 DNA: TGTGCCAGCCAGAAGAGGGCGCGGGACACCGGGGAGCTGTTTTTT
CDR3 length: 13; clone size: few; D gene: -; J gene: TRBJ2-5; V gene: TRBV7-9; CDR3 protein: CASSRTLQETQYF; CDR3 DNA: TGTGCCAGCAGCCGGACACTTCAAGAGACCCAGTACTTC
CDR3 length: 14; clone size: -; D gene: -; J gene: TRBJ1-2; V gene: TRBV28; CDR3 protein: CASSFISAGIGYTF; CDR3 DNA: TGTGCCAGCAGTTTTATATCCGCAGGGATCGGCTACACCTTC
CDR3 length: 17; clone size: -; D gene: -; J gene: TRBJ2-7; V gene: TRBV29-1; CDR3 protein: CSVLALVEGTVFYEQYF; CDR3 DNA: TGCAGCGTTTTGGCCCTAGTGGAGGGGACAGTCTTCTACGAGCAGTACTTC
CDR3 length: 14; clone size: many; D gene: TRBD1; J gene: TRBJ2-1; V gene: TRBV7-6; CDR3 protein: CASSRGQGADEQFF; CDR3 DNA: TGTGCCAGCAGCCGGGGGCAGGGGGCCGATGAGCAGTTCTTC
CDR3 length: 14; clone size: -; D gene: TRBD1; J gene: TRBJ1-1; V gene: TRBV12-3/TRBV12-4; CDR3 protein: CASSLEGAFTEAFF; CDR3 DNA: TGTGCCAGCAGTTTGGAGGGGGCCTTCACTGAAGCTTTCTTT
CDR3 length: 15; clone size: -; D gene: -; J gene: TRBJ2-5; V gene: TRBV5-4; CDR3 protein: CASSLGDNGEETQYF; CDR3 DNA: TGTGCCAGCAGCTTGGGGGACAACGGGGAAGAGACCCAGTACTTC
CDR3 length: 15; clone size: few; D gene: -; J gene: TRBJ2-5; V gene: TRBV7-2; CDR3 protein: CASSLVGGGAETQYF; CDR3 DNA: TGTGCCAGCAGCTTAGTCGGCGGGGGCGCGGAGACCCAGTACTTC
CDR3 length: 14; clone size: -; D gene: -; J gene: TRBJ1-4; V gene: TRBV4-3; CDR3 protein: CASSQVAEWEKLFF; CDR3 DNA: TGCGCCAGCAGCCAAGTTGCAGAATGGGAAAAACTGTTTTTT
CDR3 length: 18; clone size: few; D gene: -; J gene: TRBJ1-4; V gene: TRBV7-8; CDR3 protein: CASRRTPTTLVLNEKLFF; CDR3 DNA: TGTGCCAGCAGGCGGACTCCAACGACACTAGTACTTAATGAAAAACTGTTTTTT
CDR3 length: 13; clone size: few; D gene: -; J gene: TRBJ1-1; V gene: TRBV5-4; CDR3 protein: CASSSWEHQEAFF; CDR3 DNA: TGTGCCAGCAGCTCCTGGGAGCACCAAGAAGCTTTCTTT
CDR3 length: 12; clone size: -; D gene: -; J gene: TRBJ2-1; V gene: TRBV9; CDR3 protein: CASSDRVYEQFF; CDR3 DNA: TGTGCCAGCAGCGACAGGGTGTATGAGCAGTTCTTC
CDR3 length: 17; clone size: -; D gene: TRBD1; J gene: TRBJ2-1; V gene: TRBV7-6; CDR3 protein: CASSLIVVGDRYNEQFF; CDR3 DNA: TGTGCCAGCAGCTTAATCGTTGTCGGGGACAGGTACAATGAGCAGTTCTTC
CDR3 length: 16; clone size: few; D gene: -; J gene: TRBJ2-5; V gene: TRBV28; CDR3 protein: CASSTRRGDPQETQYF; CDR3 DNA: TGTGCCAGCAGTACCCGGAGGGGGGACCCCCAAGAGACCCAGTACTTC
CDR3 length: 14; clone size: -; D gene: -; J gene: TRBJ1-2; V gene: TRBV7-9; CDR3 protein: CASRPPEARNGYTF; CDR3 DNA: TGTGCCAGCAGGCCCCCCGAGGCCAGGAATGGCTACACCTTC
CDR3 length: 14; clone size: -; D gene: TRBD1; J gene: TRBJ2-5; V gene: TRBV2; CDR3 protein: CASRRQGITETQYF; CDR3 DNA: TGTGCCAGCAGAAGACAGGGGATAACGGAGACCCAGTACTTC
CDR3 length: 16; clone size: -; D gene: TRBD2; J gene: TRBJ2-3; V gene: TRBV12-5; CDR3 protein: CASAFLAGGPTDTQYF; CDR3 DNA: TGTGCTAGTGCCTTCCTAGCGGGGGGGCCCACAGATACGCAGTATTTT
CDR3 length: 18; clone size: many; D gene: TRBD1; J gene: TRBJ1-2; V gene: TRBV7-2; CDR3 protein: CASSYGGHRGIRDYGYTF; CDR3 DNA: TGTGCCAGCAGCTATGGTGGACACAGGGGGATCCGCGACTATGGCTACACCTTC
CDR3 length: 13; clone size: -; D gene: -; J gene: TRBJ1-4; V gene: TRBV29-1; CDR3 protein: CSVPDRTNEKLFF; CDR3 DNA: TGCAGCGTTCCAGACAGAACTAATGAAAAACTGTTTTTT
CDR3 length: 17; clone size: few; D gene: TRBD1; J gene: TRBJ2-5; V gene: TRBV7-9; CDR3 protein: CASSSYYPGQDMETQYF; CDR3 DNA: TGTGCCAGCAGCTCCTACTACCCGGGACAGGACATGGAGACCCAGTACTTC
CDR3 length: 13; clone size: -; D gene: -; J gene: TRBJ2-5; V gene: TRBV7-9; CDR3 protein: CASSSDRGRTQYF; CDR3 DNA: TGTGCCAGCAGCTCGGATAGGGGGAGAACCCAGTACTTC
CDR3 length: 15; clone size: few; D gene: TRBD1; J gene: TRBJ1-4; V gene: TRBV7-9; CDR3 protein: CASSLQDRVNEKLFF; CDR3 DNA: TGTGCCAGCAGCCTCCAAGACAGGGTGAATGAAAAACTGTTTTTT
CDR3 length: 16; clone size: -; D gene: -; J gene: TRBJ2-1; V gene: TRBV24-1; CDR3 protein: CATSDFRALLYNEQFF; CDR3 DNA: TGTGCCACCAGTGATTTCAGGGCCCTATTATACAATGAGCAGTTCTTC
CDR3 length: 16; clone size: many; D gene: TRBD2; J gene: TRBJ2-1; V gene: TRBV6-5; CDR3 protein: CASSYSSSGSYNEQFF; CDR3 DNA: TGTGCCAGCAGTTACTCGTCTAGCGGGAGCTACAATGAGCAGTTCTTC
CDR3 length: 16; clone size: -; D gene: TRBD1; J gene: TRBJ2-1; V gene: TRBV27; CDR3 protein: CAISRDSLSSYNEQFF; CDR3 DNA: TGTGCCATCTCTAGGGACAGCCTTTCCTCCTACAATGAGCAGTTCTTC
CDR3 length: 15; clone size: -; D gene: TRBD1; J gene: TRBJ2-1; V gene: TRBV5-6; CDR3 protein: CASSPGQVFFGEQFF; CDR3 DNA: TGTGCCAGCAGCCCGGGACAGGTTTTTTTTGGTGAGCAGTTCTTC
CDR3 length: 17; clone size: -; D gene: TRBD1; J gene: TRBJ2-1; V gene: TRBV4-3; CDR3 protein: CASSQEGWTGLYNEQFF; CDR3 DNA: TGCGCCAGCAGCCAAGAAGGTTGGACAGGATTGTACAATGAGCAGTTCTTC
CDR3 length: 13; clone size: -; D gene: -; J gene: TRBJ1-1; V gene: TRBV10-3; CDR3 protein: CAISEDGATEAFF; CDR3 DNA: TGTGCCATCAGTGAGGACGGAGCCACTGAAGCTTTCTTT
CDR3 length: 16; clone size: few; D gene: -; J gene: TRBJ2-7; V gene: TRBV4-1; CDR3 protein: CASSPETDTNSYEQYF; CDR3 DNA: TGCGCCAGCAGCCCGGAGACGGATACCAACTCCTACGAGCAGTACTTC
CDR3 length: 15; clone size: -; D gene: -; J gene: TRBJ1-1; V gene: TRBV15; CDR3 protein: CATSRAGKENTEAFF; CDR3 DNA: TGTGCCACCAGCAGGGCAGGGAAAGAGAACACTGAAGCTTTCTTT
CDR3 length: 15; clone size: few; D gene: -; J gene: TRBJ2-5; V gene: TRBV28; CDR3 protein: CASRSPGHLQETQYF; CDR3 DNA: TGTGCCAGCAGGTCCCCGGGACATCTCCAAGAGACCCAGTACTTC
CDR3 length: 19; clone size: few; D gene: TRBD1; J gene: TRBJ2-6; V gene: TRBV28; CDR3 protein: CASSSMPTGGGSGANVLTF; CDR3 DNA: TGTGCCAGCAGCTCGATGCCGACAGGGGGAGGGTCTGGGGCCAACGTCCTGACTTTC
CDR3 length: 20; clone size: few; D gene: TRBD1; J gene: TRBJ2-4; V gene: TRBV6-5; CDR3 protein: CASSSTLRDRGPLGKNIQYF; CDR3 DNA: TGTGCCAGCAGTTCCACACTCCGGGACAGGGGACCACTCGGCAAAAACATTCAGTACTTC
CDR3 length: 15; clone size: -; D gene: -; J gene: TRBJ1-5; V gene: TRBV20-1; CDR3 protein: CSASPTGGNSQPQHF; CDR3 DNA: TGCAGTGCCTCTCCTACGGGAGGCAACAGTCAGCCCCAGCATTTT
CDR3 length: 14; clone size: -; D gene: -; J gene: TRBJ2-7; V gene: TRBV9; CDR3 protein: CASSSVGNSYEQYF; CDR3 DNA: TGTGCCAGCAGCTCAGTTGGGAATTCCTACGAGCAGTACTTC
CDR3 length: 15; clone size: -; D gene: -; J gene: TRBJ2-1; V gene: TRBV5-1; CDR3 protein: CASSLERGYDNEQFF; CDR3 DNA: TGCGCCAGCAGCTTAGAAAGGGGGTATGACAATGAGCAGTTCTTC
CDR3 length: 14; clone size: -; D gene: -; J gene: TRBJ2-3; V gene: TRBV29-1; CDR3 protein: CSSEPGASGDTQYF; CDR3 DNA: TGCAGCTCCGAGCCGGGGGCTTCGGGAGATACGCAGTATTTT
CDR3 length: 15; clone size: -; D gene: -; J gene: TRBJ1-2; V gene: TRBV19; CDR3 protein: CASSSTPIGTSGYTF; CDR3 DNA: TGTGCCAGTAGTTCTACCCCGATAGGGACAAGTGGCTACACCTTC
CDR3 length: 17; clone size: -; D gene: TRBD1; J gene: TRBJ1-2; V gene: TRBV4-1; CDR3 protein: CASSQVYNRGWEDGYTF; CDR3 DNA: TGCGCCAGCAGCCAAGTATATAACAGGGGTTGGGAGGATGGCTACACCTTC
CDR3 length: 11; clone size: few; D gene: -; J gene: TRBJ1-1; V gene: TRBV20-1; CDR3 protein: CSASVNTEAFF; CDR3 DNA: TGCAGTGCTAGTGTGAACACTGAAGCTTTCTTT
CDR3 length: 14; clone size: few; D gene: -; J gene: TRBJ1-1; V gene: TRBV7-9; CDR3 protein: CASSSPAEGTEAFF; CDR3 DNA: TGTGCCAGCAGCTCCCCTGCGGAGGGCACTGAAGCTTTCTTT
CDR3 length: 16; clone size: many; D gene: -; J gene: TRBJ2-2; V gene: TRBV7-6; CDR3 protein: CASSSPEGLYTGELFF; CDR3 DNA: TGTGCCAGCAGCTCGCCCGAGGGACTCTACACCGGGGAGCTGTTTTTT
CDR3 length: 16; clone size: few; D gene: TRBD1; J gene: TRBJ2-6; V gene: TRBV6-1; CDR3 protein: CASTGQGSSGANVLTF; CDR3 DNA: TGTGCCAGCACGGGACAGGGTAGCTCTGGGGCCAACGTCCTGACTTTC
CDR3 length: 15; clone size: -; D gene: TRBD2; J gene: TRBJ2-1; V gene: TRBV7-6; CDR3 protein: CASGVGVAGGPEQFF; CDR3 DNA: TGTGCCAGCGGAGTCGGGGTAGCGGGGGGCCCGGAGCAGTTCTTC
CDR3 length: 15; clone size: few; D gene: -; J gene: TRBJ1-1; V gene: TRBV27; CDR3 protein: CASSLSTGGSTEAFF; CDR3 DNA: TGTGCCAGCAGTTTATCTACGGGAGGAAGCACTGAAGCTTTCTTT
CDR3 length: 14; clone size: -; D gene: -; J gene: TRBJ2-1; V gene: TRBV9; CDR3 protein: CASSVGTVLEPQFF; CDR3 DNA: TGTGCCAGCAGCGTTGGTACAGTTCTAGAACCGCAGTTCTTC
CDR3 length: 15; clone size: -; D gene: TRBD1; J gene: TRBJ2-1; V gene: TRBV7-4; CDR3 protein: CASSLVGLGGQGWFF; CDR3 DNA: TGTGCCAGCAGCTTAGTTGGGTTAGGGGGCCAAGGTTGGTTCTTC
CDR3 length: 14; clone size: few; D gene: -; J gene: TRBJ1-2; V gene: TRBV6-2/TRBV6-3; CDR3 protein: CASNFRLRDYGYTF; CDR3 DNA: TGTGCCAGCAATTTTAGGCTCCGGGACTATGGCTACACCTTC